These 14 T cell receptor beta chains share one sample of origin, sequenced in a study of CD8+CD57+ T cells in acquired aplastic anemia. TCR beta VDJ and CDR3 were profiled, and genomic DNA was the template. TCRdb used MiXCR to reprocess the reads, holding one entry per CDR3 protein. The table includes fewer than 250,000 distinct CDR3 sequences, about 53% detected once. Sequencing was performed on sorted CD4+, CD8+, or CD8+CD57+ T cells (not recorded which) from PBMCs. These receptors were collected from a human donor in good health, serving as a control.

This chain connects TRBV5-1 to TRBJ2-7; 8 bases align to TRBD1. The CDR3 covers 14 residues. CDR1 SGHRS and CDR2 YFSETQ come from the germline V gene. V shed 4 bases and J 6 bases; nucleotides not matched to a gene: 9. The CDR3 region is CASSLGQGIGEQYF. In DNA form, the CDR3 reads TGCGCCAGCAGCCTTGGACAGGGAATCGGCGAGCAGTACTTC.

In its sample, this clonotype was seen many times. The chain links TRBV28 to TRBJ2-7, with 10 bases aligning to TRBD1. Germline CDR1 MDHEN, CDR2 SYDVKM. V was clipped by 4 bases and J by 1 base; unmatched bases: 10. The CDR3 loop spans 17 amino acids. In nucleotides, the CDR3 is TGTGCCAGCAGTTCCCCCACGGGACAGGGGCAATCCTACGAGCAGTACTTC. It translates to CASSSPTGQGQSYEQYF.

The chain recombines TRBV25-1 with TRBJ1-1; D might be TRBD1 (5 bases). The CDR3 is 13 amino acids. Trimming shortened V by 2 bases and J by 11 bases, and 15 bases separated the two germline ends. The germline V gene has CDR1 MGHDK and CDR2 SYGVNS. CDR3 protein: CASSEPQGTVAFF. The CDR3 nucleotides are TGTGCCAGCAGTGAACCCCAGGGTACTGTGGCTTTCTTT.

On this clonotype: A clone one base away is much larger, so this may be a read error. The chain has TRBV7-2 and TRBJ2-2; either TRBD1 or TRBD2 may supply D (5 bases each). Germline V gene sequence: CDR1 SGHTA, CDR2 FQGNSA. This CDR3 contains 15 residues. CDR3 sequence: CASSRDGVLTGELFF. In DNA form, the CDR3 reads TGCGCCAGCAGCCGGGACGGGGTATTAACCGGGGAGCTGTTTTTT.

This chain connects TRBV12-3 or TRBV12-4 to TRBJ1-2; 12 nucleotides align to TRBD1. V gave up 6 bases and J gave up 6 bases; unmatched junction bases: 8. The CDR3 loop spans 15 amino acids. The CDR3 bases are TGTGCCAGCAGAGGGACAGGGGGCGCCGGAGATGGCTACACCTTC. It codes for CASRGTGGAGDGYTF.

This clonotype was detected many times. This chain links TRBV7-6 with TRBJ2-5; D is uncertain. This CDR3 contains 12 residues. In germline, CDR1 is SGHVS, CDR2 FNYEAQ. Trimming removed 0 bases at V and 8 bases at J, with 7 bases between. CDR3 sequence reads: CASSLAGLTQYF. CDR3 bases: TGTGCCAGCAGCTTAGCCGGGCTAACCCAGTACTTC.

CDR3 amino acids: CASSIGRSENQPQHF. CDR3 nucleotide sequence: TGTGCCAGTAGTATCGGGAGGAGTGAGAATCAGCCCCAGCATTTT. This chain joins TRBV19 and TRBJ1-5; D is uncertain. Trimming removed 3 bases from V and 4 bases from J, with 13 bases in between. CDR1 and CDR2 from the germline V gene are LNHDA and SQIVND (reference sequence). The CDR3 loop spans 15 amino acids.

This clonotype was recorded a few times. The V call is TRBV7-3, the J call TRBJ2-7, with 8 positions matching TRBD1. This CDR3 has 15 amino acids. With V trimmed by 5 bases and J by 3 bases, 9 bases remained unmatched. CDR1 is SGHTA and CDR2 is FQGTGA in the germline V gene. This chain's CDR3 is CASSIAGGMVYEQYF. The CDR3 DNA reads as TGTGCCAGCAGCATAGCAGGGGGCATGGTCTACGAGCAGTACTTC.

This clonotype was found many times. The chain couples TRBV9 to TRBJ2-7; the match to TRBD1 covers 7 bases. Trimming took 1 base from V and 1 from J; bases not matched to a gene: 5. This CDR3 region has 15 residues. Germline V gene sequence: CDR1 SGDLS, CDR2 YYNGEE. CDR3 region: CASSVTGEASYEQYF. In nucleotides, the CDR3 is TGTGCCAGCAGCGTAACAGGGGAAGCATCCTACGAGCAGTACTTC. The full variable domain, rest sourced from reference TRBV9 and TRBJ2-7, is DSGVTQTPKHLITATGQRVTLRCSPRSGDLSVYWYQQSLDQGLQFLIQYYNGEERAKGNILERFSAQQFPDLHSELNLSSLELGDSALYFCASSVTGEASYEQYFGPGTRLTVT.

This chain links TRBV5-4 with TRBJ2-7, with 7 bases lining up with TRBD2. This CDR3 has 14 amino acids. Looked up from germline, CDR1 is SGHNT and CDR2 is YYREEE (reference sequence). J was trimmed by 3 bases and V by 0 bases; bases with no gene match: 3. CDR3 amino acids: CASSLVAGDYEQYF. DNA of the CDR3: TGTGCCAGCAGCTTGGTTGCGGGAGACTACGAGCAGTACTTC.

This clonotype was observed many times. This chain links TRBV4-1 with TRBJ1-5; TRBD1 agrees at 9 bases. Germline-derived CDR1 and CDR2 are MGHRA and YSYEKL. This CDR3 comprises 18 residues. V lost 0 bases and J lost 1; bases outside the gene matches: 7. In DNA, the CDR3 is TGCGCCAGCAGCCAAGACTCCGGACAGGGGACGAGCAATCAGCCCCAGCATTTT. This codes for CASSQDSGQGTSNQPQHF.

At least ten counts were recorded for this clonotype. A much larger clone lies one base from this, so it may be a read error. The V call is TRBV2, the J call TRBJ2-7; TRBD1 aligns across 7 bases. The CDR3 extends over 14 amino acids. Germline-derived CDR1 and CDR2 are SNHLY and FYNNEI. The CDR3 coding sequence is TGTGCCAGCGGTGAAGTCGGACAGGCCTACGAGCAGTACTTC. This codes for CASGEVGQAYEQYF.

The V gene is TRBV7-2, the J gene TRBJ2-6; D remains unclear. Per the germline V gene, CDR1 is SGHTA and CDR2 is FQGNSA. Deletions cut 0 bases from V and 4 bases from J, with 4 bases between. This CDR3 contains 14 residues. The CDR3, as DNA: TGTGCCAGCAGCTTAGCCGCCGGGGCCAACGTCCTGACTTTC. It yields the protein CASSLAAGANVLTF.

This clonotype was counted many times. Germline and junction disagree at one end, which may indicate a read error. The rearrangement uses TRBV5-1 and TRBJ2-3; the D is unclear. This CDR3 has 14 amino acids. Germline V CDR1 and CDR2: SGHRS, YFSETQ. The chain's CDR3 is CASSLGGSTDTQYF. CDR3 bases: TGTGCCAGCAGCTTGGGTGGTAGCACAGATACGCAGTATTTT.